Shown below are 25 T cell receptor beta chains from a single sample sequenced in a study of cytomegalovirus exposure and HLA in healthy donors. In the PCR, 60 Vbeta and 13 Jbeta primers were used. Profiled with immunoSEQ multiplex PCR; TCRdb holds only in-frame clones, not every one. The sample yields about 160,000 clones, roughly 80% seen once. Sequencing used PBMCs. The receptors derive from a woman in her 50s in good health and CMV-seronegative.

V and J are TRBV7-9 and TRBJ1-3; possibly TRBD1 for D (6 bases). This CDR3 has 15 amino acids. Germline CDR1 SEHNR, CDR2 FQNEAQ (reference sequence). Trimming removed 2 bases at V and 10 bases at J, with 18 bases between. CDR3 coding DNA: TGTGCCAGCAGCTTACCCTTGACAGGAGAGAAAACCATATATTTT. Residues: CASSLPLTGEKTIYF.

The gene calls are TRBV6-6 and TRBJ1-6; a weak D match, TRBD1 (6 bases). The length of the CDR3 is 14 residues. Trimming removed 5 bases from V and 7 bases from J, with 12 bases in between. Per the germline V gene, CDR1 is MNHNY and CDR2 is SVGAGI (reference sequence). DNA of the CDR3: TGTGCCAGCAGTGCCTCAGGGGTCAATTCACCCCTCCACTTT. Its translation is CASSASGVNSPLHF.

The genes are TRBV29-1 and TRBJ2-1; 8 bases fit TRBD2. Germline assignment: CDR1 SQVTM and CDR2 ANQGSEA. The CDR3 extends over 13 amino acids. With V trimmed by 4 bases and J by 10 bases, 9 bases remained unmatched. The CDR3 nucleotides are TGCAGCGTTGGGAACGGGGGGGCCGCCGAGCAGTTCTTC. Encoded protein: CSVGNGGAAEQFF.

The chain employs TRBV23-1 and TRBJ2-5; 11 nucleotides line up with TRBD2. The better agreement between TRBJ2-7 and the DNA end casts doubt on the J call. TRBV23-1 is known as an ORF, though its function is uncertain. There are 16 residues in the CDR3. The CDR3 here is CASSQSGGTSGYEQYF. The CDR3 DNA sequence: TGCGCCAGCAGTCAATCGGGAGGGACTAGCGGCTACGAGCAGTACTTC.

V and J are TRBV7-6 and TRBJ1-4, with 7 positions matching TRBD1. The V segment lost 5 bases and the J segment 0 bases; nucleotides outside the gene matches: 3. The CDR3 consists of 15 residues. CDR1 SGHVS and CDR2 FNYEAQ come from the germline V gene. CDR3 bases: TGTGCCAGCAGCCCCCAGGGGGCAACTAATGAAAAACTGTTTTTT. Protein sequence: CASSPQGATNEKLFF.

This clone occurred a few times. J is TRBJ1-1 and V is TRBV7-2; D call uncertain. The germline CDR1 and CDR2 sequences are SGHTA and FQGNSA. V lost 6 bases and J 4 bases, leaving 6 bases between the germline ends. The length of the CDR3 is 11 residues. The CDR3 sequence is CASSSLTEAFF. The DNA for the CDR3 is TGTGCCAGCAGTTCCCTCACTGAAGCTTTCTTT.

The chain is built from TRBV29-1 and TRBJ1-3; D remains ambiguous. CDR1 is SQVTM, CDR2 ANQGSEA, per germline. V lost 5 bases and J 1 base, leaving 12 bases between the germline ends. The CDR3 covers 14 residues. In DNA form, the CDR3 reads TGCAGCGTTACTGATCCGCTTTCTGGAAACACCATATATTTT. It yields the protein CSVTDPLSGNTIYF.

This chain uses TRBV28 with TRBJ1-1; D call uncertain. The CDR3 spans 13 residues. Germline V gene lookup returns CDR1 MDHEN and CDR2 SYDVKM. The V gene lost 2 bases and the J gene lost 12 bases, with 16 bases spanning the gap. The CDR3 nucleotides read TGTGCCAGCAGTTTACAGGCCCCGGTGGTGACTTTCTTT. This codes for CASSLQAPVVTFF.

This chain uses TRBV10-3 with TRBJ2-3; D perhaps matches TRBD2 (6 bases). V lost 3 bases and J lost 0, with 13 bases in between. The CDR3 has 16 residues. Germline-derived CDR1 and CDR2 are ENHRY and SYGVKD. CDR3: CAISDSGLPSTDTQYF. The CDR3, as DNA: TGTGCCATCAGTGACAGCGGACTACCTAGCACAGATACGCAGTATTTT.

V and J are TRBV7-9 and TRBJ1-4; D is unresolved. Trimming pared 5 bases from V and 4 bases from J, leaving 8 bases between. Germline assignment: CDR1 SEHNR and CDR2 FQNEAQ (reference sequence). The CDR3 extends over 13 amino acids. This CDR3 is CASSTNSNEKLFF. The CDR3 DNA reads as TGTGCCAGCAGCACCAACAGTAATGAAAAACTGTTTTTT.

The chain employs TRBV11-3 and TRBJ2-5, with 12 bases that match TRBD2. The CDR3 totals 15 residues. Per the germline V gene, CDR1 is SGHNT and CDR2 is YENEEA. V gave up 3 bases and J gave up 1 base; unmatched junction bases: 0. The CDR3 loop is CASSLGLAGQETQYF. The CDR3 DNA follows: TGTGCCAGCAGCTTGGGACTAGCGGGCCAAGAGACCCAGTACTTC.

The chain couples TRBV7-2 to TRBJ2-7, with 8 bases that match TRBD2. Germline CDR1 is SGHTA and CDR2 is FQGNSA. Trimming removed 6 bases from V and 2 bases from J; junction bases left unmatched: 9. CDR3 length: 15 residues. This CDR3 is CASSPSRTSPYEQYF. In nucleotides, the CDR3 is TGTGCCAGCAGTCCTTCCAGGACTAGCCCCTACGAGCAGTACTTC.

This chain joins TRBV10-3 and TRBJ1-2, with 7 bases lining up with TRBD1. The CDR3 runs 12 residues. From germline, CDR1 is ENHRY and CDR2 SYGVKD. V shed 6 bases, J shed 2 bases, and the junction held 0 bases outside the gene matches. CDR3 sequence reads: CAIRTGNYGYTF. CDR3 DNA: TGTGCCATCAGGACAGGGAACTATGGCTACACCTTC.

The chain is built from TRBV7-3 and TRBJ2-2; D ambiguous. The ends were cut back, 6 bases at V and 5 bases at J, with 7 bases in the middle. The germline CDR1 and CDR2 sequences are SGHTA and FQGTGA. This CDR3 has 12 amino acids. DNA for the CDR3: TGTGCCAGCAGTTACTTGACCGGGGAGCTGTTTTTT. As protein: CASSYLTGELFF.

Only a few counts were recorded for this clone. J is TRBJ2-1 and V is TRBV5-1, with 8 bases matching TRBD2. J gave up 4 bases and V 1 base, and 4 bases lay outside the gene matches. Germline V gene data show CDR1 as SGHRS and CDR2 as YFSETQ. CDR3 length: 15 residues. The CDR3: CASSLSAGAYNEQFF. The DNA for the CDR3 is TGCGCCAGCAGCTTGTCAGCGGGGGCTTACAATGAGCAGTTCTTC.

The chain couples TRBV27 to TRBJ2-5; D gene unclear. Trimming cost V 3 bases and J 0 bases, with 8 bases left between them. Germline CDR1 is MNHEY and CDR2 is SMNVEV (reference sequence). CDR3 length: 14 residues. The CDR3 region is CASSLSVYQETQYF. The CDR3 DNA is TGTGCCAGCAGTTTGTCGGTGTACCAAGAGACCCAGTACTTC.

Comment on this clone: Different DNA sequences within this sample yield the same CDR3. The CDR3 spells CASSLALSSYNEQFF. The DNA for the CDR3 is TGTGCCAGCAGCTTAGCGCTCAGCTCCTACAATGAGCAGTTCTTC. The chain links TRBV7-2 to TRBJ2-1; no clear D. The length of the CDR3 is 15 residues. Germline CDR1 is SGHTA and CDR2 is FQGNSA. V was clipped by 0 bases and J by 0 bases, with 6 bases between them.

The rearrangement joins TRBV19 to TRBJ1-5, with TRBD1 matching 8 bases. Germline lookup yields CDR1 LNHDA and CDR2 SQIVND (reference sequence). The CDR3 is made up of 15 amino acids. V was pared by 5 bases and J by 2 bases, with 5 bases of the junction left unmatched. CDR3 sequence (DNA): TGTGCCAGTAGTCCCAGGGGGCTGGGCAATCAGCCCCAGCATTTT. Translated, it gives CASSPRGLGNQPQHF.

This clone was counted only a few times. The rearrangement links TRBV4-1 to TRBJ1-2; 7 nucleotides agree with TRBD1. The CDR3 is 15 amino acids. Germline CDR1 is MGHRA and CDR2 is YSYEKL. V shed 3 bases and J 2 bases; nucleotides not matched to a gene: 6. CDR3 DNA: TGCGCCAGCAGCCAGCTACCGGGACAGAACTATGGCTACACCTTC. This gives the protein CASSQLPGQNYGYTF.

V gene TRBV7-3 combines with J gene TRBJ2-3; possibly TRBD1 for D (6 bases). Trimming left V 4 bases short and J 5 bases short, with 16 bases between. CDR3 length equals 15 residues. CDR1 is SGHTA and CDR2 is FQGTGA in the germline V gene. The CDR3 reads CASSSNARGIDTQYF. CDR3 sequence (DNA): TGTGCCAGCAGCTCTAATGCCAGGGGCATAGATACGCAGTATTTT.

The sample holds one count of this clone. The chain employs TRBV9 and TRBJ2-7; 7 nucleotides agree with TRBD1. The length of the CDR3 is 13 residues. Losses at the gene ends were 4 bases for V and 5 bases for J; bases not matched to a gene: 6. From germline, CDR1 is SGDLS and CDR2 YYNGEE. CDR3 amino acids: CASSTGAGDEQYF. The CDR3, as DNA: TGTGCCAGCAGCACAGGGGCAGGGGACGAGCAGTACTTC.

Judged by abundance, this clone is medium-sized. CDR3 in DNA: TGTGCCAGCAGCCTCGGACAGCAAAAAGAAGCTTTCTTT. Protein product: CASSLGQQKEAFF. This sequence joins TRBV9 and TRBJ1-1; D is perhaps TRBD1 (6 bases). Looked up from germline, CDR1 is SGDLS and CDR2 is YYNGEE. CDR3 size: 13 residues. V was clipped by 4 bases and J by 8 bases, with 15 bases between them.

CDR3 amino acids: CASSLLGAVDTEAFF. CDR3 coding DNA: TGTGCCAGCAGCCTCCTGGGGGCGGTGGACACTGAAGCTTTCTTT. The rearrangement joins TRBV11-2 to TRBJ1-1; perhaps TRBD1 as D (6 bases). This CDR3 is built from 15 residues. Germline V CDR1 and CDR2: SGHAT, FQNNGV. V was pared by 5 bases and J by 3 bases, with 16 bases between.

This chain links TRBV15 with TRBJ1-1; unclear D gene. Trimming took off 0 bases at V and 3 bases at J, with 11 bases between the two ends. Germline V gene lookup returns CDR1 LNHNV and CDR2 YYDKDF (reference sequence). This CDR3 has 15 residues. This CDR3 is CATSRDWPQDTEAFF. DNA of the CDR3: TGTGCCACCAGCAGAGATTGGCCCCAGGACACTGAAGCTTTCTTT. The variable domain in full, completed from reference TRBV15 and TRBJ1-1, reads DAMVIQNPRYQVTQFGKPVTLSCSQTLNHNVMYWYQQKSSQAPKLLFHYYDKDFNNEADTPDNFQSRRPNTSFCFLDIRSPGLGDTAMYLCATSRDWPQDTEAFFGQGTRLTVV.

This chain joins TRBV7-6 and TRBJ2-7, with no clear D. The CDR3 has 17 residues. Germline CDR1 is SGHVS and CDR2 is FNYEAQ. V was trimmed by 5 bases and J by 7 bases, leaving 27 bases between them. CDR3: CASSLIPPSGIQEEQYF. The CDR3 DNA is TGTGCCAGCAGCCTGATTCCCCCGTCCGGAATTCAGGAAGAGCAGTACTTC.